The 31 T cell receptor beta chains below come from one sample, sequenced in a study of T cell repertoires in aging, cancer and after chemotherapy. Peripheral blood genomic DNA, not sorted cells or RNA, was the template. Rearranged V-D-J TRB sequences were amplified with a mixed TRB-A/B primer pool. TCRdb processed the multiplex PCR reads anew with MiXCR; each CDR3 protein has one entry. The table has around 2,500 distinct CDR3 sequences, under 30% seen once. Sequenced: blood. The receptor source for this set is a human donor with a solid tumor.

This clonotype has a handful of counts. The chain couples TRBV6-1 to TRBJ2-2, with TRBD1 matching over 11 bases. The CDR3 covers 15 residues. The germline V gene has CDR1 MNHNS and CDR2 SASEGT. With 10 bases clipped from V and 3 bases from J, the junction kept 7 bases outside the gene matches. DNA of the CDR3: TGTGCCACAACGGACAGGGGGCAGGACACCGGGGAGCTGTTTTTT. Amino acid sequence: CATTDRGQDTGELFF.

This clonotype is large within its sample. The genes are TRBV6-5 and TRBJ2-3, with a tentative D call TRBD1 (6 bases). The CDR3 has 15 amino acids. The germline V gene has CDR1 MNHEY and CDR2 SVGAGI. V lost 4 bases to trimming and J lost 6 bases, with 17 bases between them. The DNA for the CDR3 is TGTGCCAGCAGTTCGACCCCAGAAACAGGGGATACGCAGTATTTT. It yields the protein CASSSTPETGDTQYF.

This chain connects TRBV20-1 to TRBJ1-1, with unresolved D. Germline values: CDR1 DFQATT, CDR2 SNEGSKA (reference sequence). The CDR3 is 13 residues long. V was shortened by 3 bases and J by 2 bases, with 10 bases between the two germline ends. CDR3 bases: TGCAGTGCTAGCTCCCCTGGTAACACTGAAGCTTTCTTT. It yields the protein CSASSPGNTEAFF.

The sample holds a few counts of this clonotype. The chain joins TRBV7-9 to TRBJ2-2, with 8 bases identical to TRBD2. Germline values: CDR1 SEHNR, CDR2 FQNEAQ (reference sequence). With V trimmed by 3 bases and J by 1 base, 4 bases remained unmatched. This CDR3 is built from 16 residues. CDR3 nucleotide sequence: TGTGCCAGCAGCTTGGGGCTAGCGGGGAACACCGGGGAGCTGTTTTTT. It translates to CASSLGLAGNTGELFF.

Worth noting for this clonotype: A much bigger clone sits one base away, suggesting this may be a read error. The V and J genes are TRBV19 and TRBJ2-7; D call uncertain. The CDR3 is 16 residues long. Deletions cut 2 bases from V and 5 bases from J, with 19 bases between. Germline assignment: CDR1 LNHDA and CDR2 SQIVND (reference sequence). The CDR3 bases are TGTGCCAGTAGTATAATGGGCAAGGGCAGAGCCCACGAGCAGTACTTC. Its protein is CASSIMGKGRAHEQYF.

In regard to this clonotype: Relative to the germline gene, one junction end is altered; a read error may explain this. This chain links TRBV5-1 with TRBJ2-3; 8 bases line up with TRBD2. Germline CDR1 and CDR2: SGHRS and YFSETQ. This CDR3 is 14 amino acids long. The CDR3 spells CACSNGGDTDTQYF. CDR3 DNA sequence: TGCGCCTGCAGCAACGGGGGGGATACAGATACGCAGTATTTT.

This clonotype rates as large (0.1 to 1%). V gene TRBV7-2 combines with J gene TRBJ2-3, with TRBD2 matching 12 bases. V lost 7 bases to trimming and J lost 0 bases; unmatched junction nucleotides: 2. Per germline, CDR1 SGHTA and CDR2 FQGNSA. The CDR3 consists of 15 residues. This CDR3 is CASTGTSGSTDTQYF. In DNA form, the CDR3 reads TGTGCCAGCACTGGGACTAGCGGGAGCACAGATACGCAGTATTTT. Filled out from reference TRBV7-2 and TRBJ2-3, the complete variable domain reads GAGVSQSPSNKVTEKGKDVELRCDPISGHTALYWYRQSLGQGLEFLIYFQGNSAPDKSGLPSDRFSAERTGGSVSTLTIQRTQQEDSAVYLCASTGTSGSTDTQYFGPGTRLTVL.

This clonotype was detected only a few times. For the CDR3, the DNA is TGCAGTGCTAGCTTCTTGGGCAACACTGAAGCTTTCTTT. This translates into CSASFLGNTEAFF. The chain is built from TRBV20-1 and TRBJ1-1; D gene ambiguous. CDR3 length equals 13 residues. The germline gives CDR1 DFQATT, CDR2 SNEGSKA (reference sequence). Trimming took 3 bases from V and 2 from J, leaving 10 bases between them.

The V call is TRBV5-3, the J call TRBJ2-5, with a weak D call TRBD2 (6 bases). TRBV5-3 is assigned to the ORF class and has an uncertain function. The length of the CDR3 is 19 residues. The ends were cut back, 3 bases at V and 5 bases at J, with 29 bases in the middle. CDR3 sequence reads: CARSSGGIKETVAVETQYF. CDR3 sequence (DNA): TGTGCCAGAAGCTCCGGGGGAATAAAAGAGACGGTGGCGGTGGAGACCCAGTACTTC.

The V call is TRBV29-1, the J call TRBJ2-7; TRBD1 matches at 12 bases. The CDR3 is made up of 14 amino acids. V lost 6 bases and J lost 2; bases outside the gene matches: 5. Germline V gives CDR1 SQVTM, CDR2 ANQGSEA. The chain's CDR3 is CSVAGTGGTYEQYF. The DNA of the CDR3 is TGCAGCGTAGCCGGGACAGGGGGCACCTACGAGCAGTACTTC.

V usage is TRBV4-2 and J usage is TRBJ1-1; TRBD1 is a possible D gene (5 bases). The V and J ends lost 0 bases and 12 bases respectively, with 23 bases between them. The CDR3 has 16 residues. Germline V gene sequence: CDR1 LGHNA, CDR2 YNFKEQ. The CDR3 loop reads CASSQEVQGGGSGSFF. CDR3 DNA: TGTGCCAGCAGCCAAGAGGTTCAGGGCGGAGGGTCTGGGTCTTTCTTT.

The chain couples TRBV19 to TRBJ1-4; 8 nucleotides agree with TRBD1. CDR1 LNHDA and CDR2 SQIVND come from the germline V gene (reference sequence). V gave up 10 bases and J gave up 6 bases; unmatched junction bases: 7. The CDR3 contains 13 residues. In DNA, the CDR3 is TGTGCCACCAAGGACAGGGCGGATGAAAAACTGTTTTTT. This sequence encodes CATKDRADEKLFF.

This clonotype is categorized as large. The chain recombines TRBV7-2 with TRBJ2-1; no clear D gene. CDR3 size: 14 residues. Germline values: CDR1 SGHTA, CDR2 FQGNSA. The germline V and J ends were trimmed by 5 bases and 4 bases, with 12 bases remaining between them. Written as DNA, the CDR3 is TGTGCCAGCAGCCCCTGGACCGGTTACAATGAGCAGTTCTTC. As protein: CASSPWTGYNEQFF.

By sample share, this clonotype is medium-sized. This chain connects TRBV6-2 or TRBV6-3 to TRBJ1-2; no reliable D call. V was clipped by 0 bases and J by 2 bases, with 7 bases between them. CDR1 is MNHEY and CDR2 is SVGEGT in the germline V gene. This CDR3 is built from 14 residues. In DNA form, the CDR3 reads TGTGCCAGCAGTTACTCCGCGGAAAACTATGGCTACACCTTC. Translation: CASSYSAENYGYTF.

As for this clonotype: This may arise from a read error, as a much more abundant clone is one base away. The V and J genes are TRBV30 and TRBJ2-1; 10 bases fit TRBD1. The CDR3 length is 15 residues. J gave up 6 bases and V 7 bases, and 12 bases lay outside the gene matches. Germline values: CDR1 GTSNPN, CDR2 SVGIG (reference sequence). The CDR3 sequence is CAFRRGRTGGNEQFF. As DNA, the CDR3 is TGTGCCTTTAGGAGGGGCCGGACAGGGGGCAATGAGCAGTTCTTC.

This chain connects TRBV20-1 to TRBJ2-5, with D maybe TRBD2 (5 bases). The V end was cut by 0 bases, the J end by 4 bases, with 15 bases between. CDR1 and CDR2 (germline): DFQATT, SNEGSKA (reference sequence). This CDR3 has 15 amino acids. CDR3 nucleotide sequence: TGCAGTGCTAGAGATCTTCCGGGGTTAGGAGAGACCCAGTACTTC. Protein sequence: CSARDLPGLGETQYF.

In its sample, this clonotype was seen a few times. V is TRBV6-2 or TRBV6-3 and J is TRBJ1-4; tentative D call: TRBD1 (5 bases). Germline assignment: CDR1 MNHEY and CDR2 SVGEGT. This CDR3 contains 15 residues. Trimming removed 5 bases from V and 7 bases from J, with 17 bases in between. CDR3 bases: TGTGCCAGCAGTCCCCACCAGGGAGAGACTGAAAAACTGTTTTTT. Its protein is CASSPHQGETEKLFF.

The CDR3 nucleotides read TGCAGTGCCAAGAGGGGGGGGGCGGGCACAGATACGCAGTATTTT. As protein: CSAKRGGAGTDTQYF. The chain links TRBV20-1 to TRBJ2-3; possible D gene TRBD2, 7 bases. The CDR3 has 15 amino acids. Per the germline V gene, CDR1 is DFQATT and CDR2 is SNEGSKA (reference sequence). Trimming removed 6 bases at V and 1 base at J, with 17 bases between.

This clonotype was counted a few times. This chain connects TRBV5-1 to TRBJ2-7; D not resolved. The CDR3 sequence is 14 residues long. Trimming took 0 bases from V and 3 from J, leaving 10 bases between them. The germline V gene encodes CDR1 SGHRS and CDR2 YFSETQ. The CDR3 loop reads CASSLGVEIYEQYF. For the CDR3, the DNA is TGCGCCAGCAGCTTGGGGGTAGAGATCTACGAGCAGTACTTC. The full variable domain, completed using reference TRBV5-1 and TRBJ2-7, is KAGVTQTPRYLIKTRGQQVTLSCSPISGHRSVSWYQQTPGQGLQFLFEYFSETQRNKGNFPGRFSGRQFSNSRSEMNVSTLELGDSALYLCASSLGVEIYEQYFGPGTRLTVT.

This rearrangement joins TRBV4-3 to TRBJ2-1; possible D gene TRBD1, 7 bases. With 0 bases removed from V and 7 bases from J, the gap between germline ends came to 22 bases. There are 18 residues in the CDR3. Germline-derived CDR1 and CDR2 are LGHNA and YSLEER. CDR3 bases: TGCGCCAGCAGCCAAGATCCGGCAGGGGGGCAGATTGGGAATGAGCAGTTCTTC. Residues: CASSQDPAGGQIGNEQFF.

V usage is TRBV24-1 and J usage is TRBJ1-2; 7 positions match TRBD1. In germline, CDR1 is KGHDR, CDR2 SFDVKD. Trimming at V came to 3 bases and at J to 3 bases, leaving 6 bases not matched to a gene. The CDR3 length is 15 residues. CDR3 DNA sequence: TGTGCCACCAGTGATCACAGGGGCGGCGACTATGGCTACACCTTC. The encoded protein is CATSDHRGGDYGYTF.

The CDR3 loop is CASRLGLSNTGELFF. DNA of the CDR3: TGCGCCAGCAGGCTGGGACTATCTAACACCGGGGAGCTGTTTTTT. The V call is TRBV4-3, the J call TRBJ2-2; 7 bases align to TRBD2. The CDR3 covers 15 residues. Germline CDR1 is LGHNA and CDR2 is YSLEER. With 6 bases clipped from V and 2 bases from J, the junction kept 6 bases outside the gene matches.

With respect to this clonotype: A much larger clone differs by one base, so this may be a read error. This chain uses TRBV6-1 with TRBJ2-6, with D maybe TRBD1 (5 bases). The CDR3 runs to 14 residues. The germline CDR1 and CDR2 sequences are MNHNS and SASEGT. The CDR3 reads CASKGFSGANFLTF. CDR3 coding DNA: TGTGCCAGCAAGGGTTTCTCTGGGGCCAACTTCCTGACTTTC.

With respect to this clonotype: A clone one base away is much larger, so this may be a read error. This chain joins TRBV7-9 and TRBJ2-7, with 10 bases matching TRBD2. Germline V gene data show CDR1 as SEHNR and CDR2 as FQNEAQ (reference sequence). Losses at the gene ends were 7 bases for V and 3 bases for J; bases not matched to a gene: 3. The CDR3 runs 13 residues. The CDR3 protein is CASMSGGDYEQYF. Written as DNA, the CDR3 is TGTGCCAGCATGAGCGGGGGGGACTACGAGCAGTACTTC.

This clonotype occurred a few times. The rearrangement links TRBV5-1 to TRBJ2-2, with TRBD2 matching over 10 bases. Germline trimming cut 4 bases from V and 0 bases from J; bases unmatched to any gene: 12. Germline CDR1 SGHRS, CDR2 YFSETQ. This CDR3 has 19 residues. The CDR3 coding sequence is TGCGCCAGCAGCCCCCTAGGCTTAGCGGGGGGAACGAACACCGGGGAGCTGTTTTTT. Translated: CASSPLGLAGGTNTGELFF.

This clonotype came up once. The junction and the germline gene differ at one end; a read error may be behind it. The chain combines TRBV4-1 with TRBJ1-5; D is unresolved. Germline assignment: CDR1 MGHRA and CDR2 YSYEKL. The CDR3 consists of 13 residues. The CDR3: CASSQGDSQPQHF. As DNA, the CDR3 is TGTGCCAGCAGCCAAGGAGATAGCCAGCCCCAGCATTTT.

Regarding this clonotype: This may be a read error, as it is one base from a much larger clone. The rearrangement joins TRBV6-4 to TRBJ2-3; TRBD2 agrees at 9 bases. In germline, CDR1 is MRHNA, CDR2 SNTAGT. Unmatched junction bases numbered 5, after V lost 3 bases and J lost 4 bases. The CDR3 has 15 residues. In nucleotides, the CDR3 is TGTGCCAGCAGTGAGAGAGCGGGGGGATCAGATACGCAGTATTTT. It is translated as CASSERAGGSDTQYF.

By sample share, this clonotype is medium-sized. The V gene is TRBV7-9, the J gene TRBJ2-5; the D gene is possibly TRBD1 (5 bases). V lost 2 bases to trimming and J lost 5 bases, with 15 bases between them. The germline CDR1 and CDR2 sequences are SEHNR and FQNEAQ (reference sequence). The CDR3 extends over 15 amino acids. The CDR3 here is CASSLQGVVSETQYF. Here the CDR3 DNA reads TGTGCCAGCAGCTTACAAGGGGTTGTGAGTGAGACCCAGTACTTC.

CDR3 loop: CASSYGNRGRRGNEQFF. In DNA form, the CDR3 reads TGTGCCAGCAGTTACGGCAACAGGGGACGGCGAGGGAATGAGCAGTTCTTC. The rearrangement links TRBV6-5 to TRBJ2-1, with 7 nucleotides matching TRBD1. CDR1 and CDR2 from the germline V gene are MNHEY and SVGAGI. CDR3 length equals 17 residues. The ends lost 2 bases at V and 7 bases at J; junction bases unmatched: 14.

This clonotype was seen more than once but under ten times. The rearrangement links TRBV4-1 to TRBJ2-2, with a tentative D call TRBD1 (6 bases). The CDR3 runs 16 residues. Germline V gene sequence: CDR1 MGHRA, CDR2 YSYEKL. V lost 1 base and J 7 bases, leaving 16 bases between the germline ends. The CDR3 sequence is CASSQALRGRGGELFF. CDR3 bases: TGCGCCAGCAGCCAAGCCCTCAGGGGTAGGGGCGGGGAGCTGTTTTTT.

This clonotype was detected only a few times. V gene TRBV11-2 combines with J gene TRBJ2-7; 9 bases map to TRBD2. The CDR3 is 15 residues long. Germline CDR1 is SGHAT and CDR2 is FQNNGV. V lost 5 bases to trimming and J lost 6 bases; unmatched junction nucleotides: 11. The CDR3 loop reads CASSGSGGPYAEQYF. In DNA form, the CDR3 reads TGTGCCAGCAGCGGTAGCGGGGGCCCCTACGCCGAGCAGTACTTC. Full variable domain (rest looked up from reference TRBV11-2 and TRBJ2-7): EAGVAQSPRYKIIEKRQSVAFWCNPISGHATLYWYQQILGQGPKLLIQFQNNGVVDDSQLPKDRFSAERLKGVDSTLKIQPAKLEDSAVYLCASSGSGGPYAEQYFGPGTRLTVT.